A selection of T cell receptor beta chains follows, all from one sample in a study of blood T cell repertoires in COVID-19. TCRdb keeps only in-frame clones here, not all; method: immunoSEQ multiplex PCR. Among 200,000 to 250,000 clones listed, 80% to 90% were seen once. Sample: PBMCs or T cells enriched from blood (not recorded which). The receptors were sampled from a woman between 50 and 59 years old who had been exposed to COVID-19. CDR3s leave out the opening cysteine and the closing phenylalanine or tryptophan. The D gene is left open where the match is weak.

J | V | D | CDR3
TRBJ2-3 | TRBV11-3 | - | ASSDSSTDTQY
TRBJ2-5 | TRBV5-4 | - | ASSPPRTRGLGTQY
TRBJ1-5 | TRBV11-2 | - | ASSLEYSNQPQH
TRBJ1-1 | TRBV2 | TRBD1 | ASSEGGTGLNTEAF
TRBJ1-4 | TRBV20-1 | - | SAPRTGELF
TRBJ2-7 | TRBV6-1 | TRBD1 | ASSGRDRGRAYEQY
TRBJ1-1 | TRBV28 | - | ASSARGDAF
TRBJ1-6 | TRBV7-2 | - | ASSAIGGAPLH
TRBJ1-5 | TRBV11-2 | - | ASSLEGGDSNQPQH
TRBJ1-6 | TRBV30 | - | AWGVDSPLH
TRBJ1-1 | TRBV9 | - | ASSVVEGFEAF
TRBJ2-1 | TRBV4-2 | TRBD2 | ASRRGASGGAYYNEQF
TRBJ1-5 | TRBV4-2 | - | ASSPRAGNQPQH
TRBJ1-1 | TRBV6-5 | - | ASSYSRGANTEAF
TRBJ1-2 | TRBV6-5 | TRBD1 | ASSYHRVQGYGYT
TRBJ2-1 | TRBV6-5 | - | ASGQRSYNEQF
TRBJ2-5 | TRBV4-3 | - | ASSQERTITGETQY
TRBJ2-3 | TRBV18 | - | ASSMGRQGGTDTQY
TRBJ2-1 | TRBV2 | TRBD2 | ASSSSGGTYNEQF
TRBJ1-1 | TRBV24-1 | - | ATTQGPDTEAF
TRBJ2-7 | TRBV7-6 | - | ASSLEPGGYSYEQY
TRBJ1-1 | TRBV29-1 | TRBD1 | SARQGLTEAF
TRBJ1-4 | TRBV3-1/TRBV3-2 | TRBD1 | ASSHTGELF
TRBJ2-1 | TRBV19 | TRBD1 | ASSRQGNEQF
TRBJ2-3 | TRBV9 | - | ASSVDQGHTDTQY
TRBJ1-1 | TRBV18 | - | ASSLNGRSTEAF
TRBJ2-5 | TRBV7-2 | - | ASSLATGVGETQY
TRBJ2-3 | TRBV24-1 | TRBD1 | ATSNRGQTDTQY
TRBJ1-4 | TRBV7-9 | - | ASSLNPGQDNEKLF
TRBJ2-7 | TRBV3-1/TRBV3-2 | TRBD1 | ASSTRTGGGFRQY
TRBJ1-2 | TRBV29-1 | - | SVEGQAGYGYT
TRBJ2-5 | TRBV10-1 | TRBD1 | ASSAGGLGETQY
TRBJ2-1 | TRBV5-1 | TRBD1 | ASSPGTGAYNEQF
TRBJ2-1 | TRBV28 | TRBD2 | ASSFRGGARNEQF
TRBJ1-3 | TRBV19 | - | ASSISAWSIGNTIY
TRBJ1-1 | TRBV2 | TRBD1 | ASRDRTGNTEAF
TRBJ1-1 | TRBV5-1 | - | ASSLDLGRDTEAF
TRBJ1-1 | TRBV6-1 | - | ASSEWGLNTEAF
TRBJ1-3 | TRBV12-3/TRBV12-4 | TRBD1 | ASSLHPGQPLY
TRBJ2-1 | TRBV20-1 | - | SAKFGEQF
TRBJ1-2 | TRBV2 | TRBD1 | ASTSTGRDYGYT
TRBJ2-2 | TRBV19 | TRBD1 | ASSTAGQGSARAGELF
TRBJ2-1 | TRBV13 | TRBD2 | ASSFLYSGGAEQF
TRBJ1-1 | TRBV7-9 | TRBD1 | ASSQHLGQGEAF
TRBJ2-2 | TRBV5-1 | TRBD1 | ASSTNPGGSAGELF
TRBJ1-5 | TRBV7-2 | TRBD1 | ASSLGTGDGQPQH
TRBJ2-5 | TRBV28 | - | ASSLPGSLGQTQY
TRBJ1-6 | TRBV5-1 | - | ASSLKRGGGNSPLH
TRBJ2-1 | TRBV19 | TRBD1 | ASSIGGTGSRYEQF
TRBJ1-1 | TRBV10-2 | TRBD1 | ASSESAGGLNTEAF
TRBJ1-5 | TRBV12-3/TRBV12-4 | - | ASCPGANQPQH
TRBJ2-3 | TRBV3-1/TRBV3-2 | - | ASSLTTGTDTQY
TRBJ1-1 | TRBV11-2 | - | ASSLVGAKGEAF
TRBJ2-1 | TRBV4-1 | TRBD2 | ASSQDRGDSGGPYNEQF
TRBJ1-1 | TRBV6-5 | TRBD1 | ASSKTGVTEAF